This T cell receptor beta chain was sequenced during a study of regulatory T cells in long-lasting Graves disease. Study conclusions and caveats: Comparison showed that persistent patients shared more public clonotypes (about 2,800) than new patients (around 1,000).

About this clonotype: Its antigen is currently unknown.

Time point specified: persistent/refractory GD, antithyroid drugs over 5 years with positive TRAb. PBMC RNA served as the TCR library source. Assembly of TCR beta libraries relied on iRepertoire HTBI primers together with Arm-PCR of CDR3 regions. One entry per CDR3 protein results from TCRdb running MiXCR on the multiplex PCR reads. The sample lists about 470,000 distinct CDR3 sequences, roughly 20% occurring once. The germline CDR1 and CDR2 sequences are MNHNS and SASEGT. The J segment lost 4 bases and the V segment lost 1 base, leaving 4 bases of the junction unmatched. The CDR3 sequence is 16 residues long.

The sample in question was peripheral blood mononuclear cells (PBMCs), obtained when the disease was refractory, from a patient treated with antithyroid drugs. The receptor was derived from a female donor with Graves disease. J is TRBJ2-1 and V is TRBV6-1; TRBD2 matches 10 bases. CDR3 DNA: TGTGCCAGCAGTGAAGATTGGACTAGCGGTTACAATGAGCAGTTCTTC. Residues: CASSEDWTSGYNEQFF.